Listed below are T cell receptor beta chains from one sample, sequenced in a study of blood T cell repertoires in COVID-19. Data came from immunoSEQ multiplex PCR; TCRdb stores just in-frame clones and leaves some out. Of 210,000 or so clones listed, 70% to 90% are singletons. The source material was peripheral blood. Source of these receptors: a woman between 18 and 30 years old who had recovered from COVID-19. The CDR3 runs from the conserved cysteine through the conserved F or W. A D gene is named only where the DNA matches it firmly. Clone size, where shown, is once, few, many, or a class for clones that have expanded.

>TRBJ2-5|-|TRBV30|-
TGTGCCTGGAGTGTTGGGCCCAGGTCCGGAGAGACCCAGTACTTC
CAWSVGPRSGETQYF
>TRBJ2-1|-|TRBV2|-
TGTGCCAGCAGTCAGCTGCCGGGAGCGGAAGAGCAGTTCTTC
CASSQLPGAEEQFF
>TRBJ1-2|once|TRBV7-9|-
TGTGCCAGCAGCATAGTCTCAGCTAACTATGGCTACACCTTC
CASSIVSANYGYTF
>TRBJ1-2|-|TRBV6-2/TRBV6-3|TRBD1
TGTGCCAGCAGTATCCCGGACAGGGGTGTCTATGGCTACACCTTC
CASSIPDRGVYGYTF
>TRBJ1-1|few|TRBV19|-
TGTGCCAGTTTCGGGGAACGAGCTTTCTTT
CASFGERAFF
>TRBJ2-7|-|TRBV6-5|TRBD1
TGTGCCAGCAGTTACGGGACAGGTCTTTTCGAGCAGTACTTC
CASSYGTGLFEQYF
>TRBJ2-3|-|TRBV11-2|-
TGTGCCAGCAGCTTATCGGATACGCAGTATTTT
CASSLSDTQYF
>TRBJ2-1|-|TRBV11-3|TRBD1
TGTGCCAGCAGCTTCGGGACAGGGTACAATGAGCAGTTCTTC
CASSFGTGYNEQFF
>TRBJ1-1|-|TRBV4-3|-
TGCGCCAGCAGCCAACCGACAGAGAACACTGAAGCTTTCTTT
CASSQPTENTEAFF
>TRBJ2-3|-|TRBV7-9|-
TGTGCCAGCAGCTTAGCGTTACTAGCTTCTTTTGCAGATACGCAGTATTTT
CASSLALLASFADTQYF
>TRBJ2-1|-|TRBV7-3|-
TGTGCCAGCAGCTTAACGGGGGCAAACTACAATGAGCAGTTCTTC
CASSLTGANYNEQFF
>TRBJ2-4|once|TRBV27|-
TGTGCCAGCAGTTTGGCCGGGGAAAACATTCAGTACTTC
CASSLAGENIQYF
>TRBJ1-1|-|TRBV19|-
TGTGCCAGTAGTGCGCGCCGGGACTGGAACACTGAAGCTTTCTTT
CASSARRDWNTEAFF
>TRBJ1-1|once|TRBV7-8|-
TGTGCCAGCACCCGTTCAGAAAACACTGAAGCTTTCTTT
CASTRSENTEAFF
>TRBJ1-1|-|TRBV13|TRBD1
TGTGCCAGCAGCTTACGGCAGGGGGCCATGAACACTGAAGCTTTCTTT
CASSLRQGAMNTEAFF
>TRBJ1-4|-|TRBV21-1|-
TGTGCCAGCAGCAAATTTTGTGTTCAGGATCGGGACAGGGTTATAGGGCGAGGTGAAAAACTGTTTTTT
CASSKFCVQDRDRVIGRGEKLFF
>TRBJ2-2|-|TRBV30|-
TGTGCCTGGAGTAACAGGGCAAACACCGGGGAGCTGTTTTTT
CAWSNRANTGELFF
>TRBJ2-7|once|TRBV6-2/TRBV6-3|-
TGTGCCAGCAGTTACTCGACTGAGCAGTACTTC
CASSYSTEQYF
>TRBJ1-5|-|TRBV30|-
TGTGCCTGGAGTCCCTTGGGATATGGGGCCGATCAGCCCCAGCATTTT
CAWSPLGYGADQPQHF
>TRBJ2-5|-|TRBV24-1|TRBD1
TGTGCCACCAGTGATCCTACGACAGGGGGAGAGACCCAGTACTTC
CATSDPTTGGETQYF
>TRBJ2-5|-|TRBV7-6|-
TGTGCCAGCAGCTTAGCTCCTAGAGGCCGAGAGACCCAGTACTTC
CASSLAPRGRETQYF
>TRBJ2-3|-|TRBV29-1|-
TGCAGCGTTGAAGATACCAATGGGGCCGACACACGGGATACGCAGTATTTT
CSVEDTNGADTRDTQYF
>TRBJ2-2|-|TRBV9|-
TGTGCCAGCAGCGTTGGACTGACCGGGGAGCTGTTTTTT
CASSVGLTGELFF
>TRBJ1-2|-|TRBV5-6|TRBD1
TGTGCCAGCAGCGAAACCGGGACAGGGTATGATGGCTACACCTTC
CASSETGTGYDGYTF
>TRBJ1-4|-|TRBV5-6|TRBD1
TGTGCCAGCAGCTTACAACGGACAGGGGTTTGGGAAAAACTGTTTTTT
CASSLQRTGVWEKLFF
>TRBJ1-2|-|TRBV6-6|TRBD1
TGTGCCAGCAGCGAAGGGGACAGGGGGCACACGGACACCTTC
CASSEGDRGHTDTF
>TRBJ2-7|-|TRBV11-2|TRBD2
TGTGCCAGCAGCTTCCCCTTAGCGGGACTGTCCTACGAGCAGTACTTC
CASSFPLAGLSYEQYF
>TRBJ1-3|-|TRBV10-3|-
TGTGCCATCACCGCAACTCAGGCTGGAAACACCATATATTTT
CAITATQAGNTIYF
>TRBJ2-2|-|TRBV11-3|-
TGTGCCAGCAGCTTAACTCCTAGCGACGGCGGGGAGCTGTTTTTT
CASSLTPSDGGELFF
>TRBJ2-7|-|TRBV5-1|TRBD2
TGCGCCAGCAGCTTGCGTTTCGGCGGGAGCAGCTCCTACGAGCAGTACTTC
CASSLRFGGSSSYEQYF
>TRBJ1-3|-|TRBV6-5|-
TGTGCCAGCAAACCCGGGACTCCTGGAAACACCATATATTTT
CASKPGTPGNTIYF
>TRBJ2-7|-|TRBV19|-
TGTGCCAGTAGTATTTGGCTAGCGTCCTACGAGCAGTACTTC
CASSIWLASYEQYF
>TRBJ2-3|-|TRBV5-4|TRBD2
TGTGCCAGCAGCTCCGGACTAGCGGGATTAGATACGCAGTATTTT
CASSSGLAGLDTQYF
>TRBJ2-1|once|TRBV24-1|TRBD2
TGTGCCACCAGTGATTTCGCGGGAGAATCCTACAATGAGCAGTTCTTC
CATSDFAGESYNEQFF
>TRBJ1-2|-|TRBV25-1|TRBD1
TGTGCCAGCAGTGAAATTCTTGGACAGGGGGCGTTTGGCTACACCTTC
CASSEILGQGAFGYTF
>TRBJ1-6|-|TRBV9|-
TGTGCCAGCAGCTTAGAAGACAGGCATAATTCACCCCTCCACTTT
CASSLEDRHNSPLHF
>TRBJ2-3|-|TRBV6-5|TRBD2
TGTGCCAGCAGTTACGCTAGCGGGAGGGCCACAGATACGCAGTATTTT
CASSYASGRATDTQYF